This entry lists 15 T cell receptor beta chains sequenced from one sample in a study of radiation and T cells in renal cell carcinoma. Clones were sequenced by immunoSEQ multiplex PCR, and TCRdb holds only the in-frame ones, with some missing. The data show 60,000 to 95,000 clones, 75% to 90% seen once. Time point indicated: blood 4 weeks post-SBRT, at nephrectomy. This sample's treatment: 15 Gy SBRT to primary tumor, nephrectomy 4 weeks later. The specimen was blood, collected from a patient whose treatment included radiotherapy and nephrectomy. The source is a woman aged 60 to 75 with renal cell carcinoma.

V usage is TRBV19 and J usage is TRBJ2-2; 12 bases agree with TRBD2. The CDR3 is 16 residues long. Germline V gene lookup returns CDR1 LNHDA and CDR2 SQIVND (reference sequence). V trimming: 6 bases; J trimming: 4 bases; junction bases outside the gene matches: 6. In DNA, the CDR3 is TGTGCCAGTAGGCCTACTAGCGGGAGGTCCACCGGGGAGCTGTTTTTT. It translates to CASRPTSGRSTGELFF.

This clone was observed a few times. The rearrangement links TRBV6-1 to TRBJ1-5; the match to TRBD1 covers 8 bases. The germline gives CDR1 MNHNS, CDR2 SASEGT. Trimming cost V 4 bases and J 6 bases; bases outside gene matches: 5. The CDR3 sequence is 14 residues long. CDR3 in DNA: TGTGCCAGCAGTGGGGACAGGAGGGGTCAGCCCCAGCATTTT. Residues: CASSGDRRGQPQHF.

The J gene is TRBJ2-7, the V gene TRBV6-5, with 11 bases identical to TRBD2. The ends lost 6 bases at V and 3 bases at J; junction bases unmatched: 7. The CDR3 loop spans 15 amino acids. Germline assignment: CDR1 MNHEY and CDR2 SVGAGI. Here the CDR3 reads CASRAGGLADYEQYF. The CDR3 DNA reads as TGTGCCAGCAGGGCCGGGGGACTAGCGGACTACGAGCAGTACTTC.

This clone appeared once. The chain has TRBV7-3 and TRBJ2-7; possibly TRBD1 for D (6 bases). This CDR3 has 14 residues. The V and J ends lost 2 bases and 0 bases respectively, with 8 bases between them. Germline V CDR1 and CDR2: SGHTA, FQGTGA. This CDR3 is CASSLGRGSYEQYF. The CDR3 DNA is TGTGCCAGCAGCTTAGGCAGGGGCTCCTACGAGCAGTACTTC.

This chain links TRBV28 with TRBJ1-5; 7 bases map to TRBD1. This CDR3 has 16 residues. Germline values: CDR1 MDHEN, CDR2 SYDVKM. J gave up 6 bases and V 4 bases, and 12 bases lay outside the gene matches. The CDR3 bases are TGTGCCAGCAGTTCCCGACAGGGAATTGAGGGTCAGCCCCAGCATTTT. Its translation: CASSSRQGIEGQPQHF.

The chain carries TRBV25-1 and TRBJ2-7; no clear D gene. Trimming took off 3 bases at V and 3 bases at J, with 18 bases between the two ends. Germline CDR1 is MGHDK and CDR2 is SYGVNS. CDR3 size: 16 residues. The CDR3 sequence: CASSELRSAGFYEQYF. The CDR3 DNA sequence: TGTGCCAGCAGTGAGCTAAGATCGGCAGGTTTCTACGAGCAGTACTTC.

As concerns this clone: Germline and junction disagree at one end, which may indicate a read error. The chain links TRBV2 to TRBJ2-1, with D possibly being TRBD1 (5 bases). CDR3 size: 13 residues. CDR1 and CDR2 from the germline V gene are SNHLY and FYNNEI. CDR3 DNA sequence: TGTGCCAGCAGTGTATACAGGCGAAATGAACAGTTCTTC. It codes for CASSVYRRNEQFF.

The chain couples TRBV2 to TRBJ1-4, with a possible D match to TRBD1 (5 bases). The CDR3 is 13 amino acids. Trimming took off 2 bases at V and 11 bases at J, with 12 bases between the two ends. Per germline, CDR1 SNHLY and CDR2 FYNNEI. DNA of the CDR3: TGTGCCAGCAGTGAAATAGCCGAGGGGAAACTGTTTTTT. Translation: CASSEIAEGKLFF.

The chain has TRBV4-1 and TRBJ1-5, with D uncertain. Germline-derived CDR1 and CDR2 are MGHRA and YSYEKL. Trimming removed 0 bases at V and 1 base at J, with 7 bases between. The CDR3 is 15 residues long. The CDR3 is CASSQDRGSNQPQHF. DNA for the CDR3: TGCGCCAGCAGCCAAGATCGCGGGAGCAATCAGCCCCAGCATTTT.

For the CDR3, the DNA is TGTGCCAGCAGCCCCCAGACAGGGAGCTATCAGCCCCAGCATTTT. Protein: CASSPQTGSYQPQHF. The chain combines TRBV21-1 with TRBJ1-5; the tabulated D call, TRBD1, remains unverified against the DNA. TRBV21-1 represents a pseudogene. This CDR3 has 15 amino acids.

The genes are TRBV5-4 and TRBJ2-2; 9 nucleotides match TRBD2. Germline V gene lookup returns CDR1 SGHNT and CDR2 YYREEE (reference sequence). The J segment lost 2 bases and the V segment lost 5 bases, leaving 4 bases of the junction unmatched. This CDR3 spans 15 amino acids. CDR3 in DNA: TGTGCCAGCAGACTTAGCGGGAGTAACACCGGGGAGCTGTTTTTT. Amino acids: CASRLSGSNTGELFF.

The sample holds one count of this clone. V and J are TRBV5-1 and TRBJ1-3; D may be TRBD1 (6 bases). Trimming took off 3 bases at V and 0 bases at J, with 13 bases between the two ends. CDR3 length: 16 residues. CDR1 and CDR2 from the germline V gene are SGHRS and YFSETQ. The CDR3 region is CASSSSGASSGNTIYF. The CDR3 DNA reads TGCGCCAGCAGCTCCTCGGGGGCGAGCTCTGGAAACACCATATATTTT. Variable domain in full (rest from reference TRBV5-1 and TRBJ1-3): KAGVTQTPRYLIKTRGQQVTLSCSPISGHRSVSWYQQTPGQGLQFLFEYFSETQRNKGNFPGRFSGRQFSNSRSEMNVSTLELGDSALYLCASSSSGASSGNTIYFGEGSWLTVV.

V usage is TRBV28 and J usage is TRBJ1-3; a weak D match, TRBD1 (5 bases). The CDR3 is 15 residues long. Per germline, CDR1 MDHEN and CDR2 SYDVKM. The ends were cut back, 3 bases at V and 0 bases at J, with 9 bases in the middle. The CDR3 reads CASSFQGHSGNTIYF. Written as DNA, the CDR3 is TGTGCCAGCAGTTTCCAGGGCCACTCTGGAAACACCATATATTTT.

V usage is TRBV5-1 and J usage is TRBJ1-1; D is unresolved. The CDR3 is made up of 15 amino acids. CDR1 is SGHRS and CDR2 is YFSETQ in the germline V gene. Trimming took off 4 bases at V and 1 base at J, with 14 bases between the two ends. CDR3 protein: CASSVGGGENTEAFF. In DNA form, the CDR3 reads TGCGCCAGCAGCGTTGGAGGTGGGGAGAACACTGAAGCTTTCTTT.

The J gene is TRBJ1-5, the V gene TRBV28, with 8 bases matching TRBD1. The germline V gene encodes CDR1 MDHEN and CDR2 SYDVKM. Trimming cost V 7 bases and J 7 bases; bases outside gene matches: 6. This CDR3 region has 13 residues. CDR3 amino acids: CASTTGGIQPQHF. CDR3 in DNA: TGTGCCAGCACCACAGGGGGAATCCAGCCCCAGCATTTT. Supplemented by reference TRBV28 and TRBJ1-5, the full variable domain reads DVKVTQSSRYLVKRTGEKVFLECVQDMDHENMFWYRQDPGLGLRLIYFSYDVKMKEKGDIPEGYSVSREKKERFSLILESASTNQTSMYLCASTTGGIQPQHFGDGTRLSIL.